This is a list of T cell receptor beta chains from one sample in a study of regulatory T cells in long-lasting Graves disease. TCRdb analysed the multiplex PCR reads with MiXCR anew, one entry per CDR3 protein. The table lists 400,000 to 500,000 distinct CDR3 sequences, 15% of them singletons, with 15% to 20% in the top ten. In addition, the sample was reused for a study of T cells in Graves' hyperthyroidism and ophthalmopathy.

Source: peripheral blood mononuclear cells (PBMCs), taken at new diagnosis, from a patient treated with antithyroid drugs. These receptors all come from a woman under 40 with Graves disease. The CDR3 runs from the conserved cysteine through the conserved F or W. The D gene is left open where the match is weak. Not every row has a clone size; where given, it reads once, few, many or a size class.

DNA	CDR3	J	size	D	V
TGCAGCGTTGAATTCGGCAACACCGGGGAGCTGTTTTTT	CSVEFGNTGELFF	TRBJ2-2	.	.	TRBV29-1
TGTGCCAGCAGCCATAGCGGGAGGGCCCTTGCAGATACGCAGTATTTT	CASSHSGRALADTQYF	TRBJ2-3	many	TRBD2	TRBV3-1
TGTGCCAGCCAGAAGGGAGAGGGGGTTTCTGGAAACACCATATATTTT	CASQKGEGVSGNTIYF	TRBJ1-3	few	.	TRBV6-2/TRBV6-3
TGTGCCAGCAGCTTTGACAGCAATAATGAAAAACTGTTTTTT	CASSFDSNNEKLFF	TRBJ1-4	few	.	TRBV5-8
TGTGCCAGCAGTTACTACTCCAAACAGGGCTACGAGCAGTACTTC	CASSYYSKQGYEQYF	TRBJ2-7	.	.	TRBV6-9
TGTGCCAGCAGCTTAAGTAAAATTAGCGGTGGAGAGACCCAGTACTTC	CASSLSKISGGETQYF	TRBJ2-5	few	.	TRBV7-2
TGCAGTGCTAGAGGGCTAGCGGACTCCTACGAGCAGTACTTC	CSARGLADSYEQYF	TRBJ2-7	many	TRBD2	TRBV20-1
TGTGCCAGCAGACAGGGACAGACCGGACACACCGGGGAGCTGTTTTTT	CASRQGQTGHTGELFF	TRBJ2-2	many	TRBD1	TRBV7-8
TGCAGTGCCCAGGGGACATGGAACCAGCCCCAGCATTTT	CSAQGTWNQPQHF	TRBJ1-5	few	.	TRBV20-1
TGCGCCAGCAGCCGCGACGGAAATGGCTACACCTTC	CASSRDGNGYTF	TRBJ1-2	many	.	TRBV5-1
TGTGCCAGCAGCCCCCCCGGGACAGGGGACGGCGAGCAGTACTTC	CASSPPGTGDGEQYF	TRBJ2-7	many	TRBD1	TRBV11-2
TGTGCCAGCAGCCAAGGGGGCGACTATGGCTACGCCTTC	CASSQGGDYGYAF	TRBJ1-2	few	TRBD1	TRBV7-6
TGTGCCAGCAGCCAAGGGGCGGGACCACAGCAAGGCACAGATACGCAGTATTTT	CASSQGAGPQQGTDTQYF	TRBJ2-3	.	.	TRBV4-2
TGCGCCAGCAGCTTGGTGGGGGACAGCACAGATACGCAGTATTTT	CASSLVGDSTDTQYF	TRBJ2-3	.	.	TRBV5-1
TGTGCCAGTCGTGGTGGCGGTGGGACCGGGGAGCTGTTTTTT	CASRGGGGTGELFF	TRBJ2-2	few	.	TRBV19
TGCAGTGCAGGGGCCAAGGAGTCCTATAATTCACCCCTCCACTTT	CSAGAKESYNSPLHF	TRBJ1-6	few	.	TRBV20-1
TGTGCCAGCAGCTTAGATGGGACTACTGAGCAGTTCTTC	CASSLDGTTEQFF	TRBJ2-1	.	TRBD2	TRBV11-3
TGCGCCAGCAGACTAAGCACAGGGGGTGACTATGGCTACACCTTC	CASRLSTGGDYGYTF	TRBJ1-2	many	TRBD1	TRBV5-1
TGTGCCACCAGTGAGGGTCCGGAAGAGACCCAGTACTTC	CATSEGPEETQYF	TRBJ2-5	few	.	TRBV24-1
TGTGCCAGCAGTTCCGACCTTACAGGGTTTGGGCTCGGTTTAGGCGAGCAGTACTTC	CASSSDLTGFGLGLGEQYF	TRBJ2-7	few	.	TRBV28
TGCAGTGCTAGAGATCTAAGGCAGGGGACAGCTAATTCACCCCTCCACTTT	CSARDLRQGTANSPLHF	TRBJ1-6	many	TRBD1	TRBV20-1
TGTGCCAGCAGCCCCGGTGGGCAATTGAACACTGAAGCTTTCTTT	CASSPGGQLNTEAFF	TRBJ1-1	.	.	TRBV5-6
TGTGCCAGCAAGGCGGGAGGTTCCCGCACAGATACGCAGTATTTT	CASKAGGSRTDTQYF	TRBJ2-3	many	TRBD2	TRBV2